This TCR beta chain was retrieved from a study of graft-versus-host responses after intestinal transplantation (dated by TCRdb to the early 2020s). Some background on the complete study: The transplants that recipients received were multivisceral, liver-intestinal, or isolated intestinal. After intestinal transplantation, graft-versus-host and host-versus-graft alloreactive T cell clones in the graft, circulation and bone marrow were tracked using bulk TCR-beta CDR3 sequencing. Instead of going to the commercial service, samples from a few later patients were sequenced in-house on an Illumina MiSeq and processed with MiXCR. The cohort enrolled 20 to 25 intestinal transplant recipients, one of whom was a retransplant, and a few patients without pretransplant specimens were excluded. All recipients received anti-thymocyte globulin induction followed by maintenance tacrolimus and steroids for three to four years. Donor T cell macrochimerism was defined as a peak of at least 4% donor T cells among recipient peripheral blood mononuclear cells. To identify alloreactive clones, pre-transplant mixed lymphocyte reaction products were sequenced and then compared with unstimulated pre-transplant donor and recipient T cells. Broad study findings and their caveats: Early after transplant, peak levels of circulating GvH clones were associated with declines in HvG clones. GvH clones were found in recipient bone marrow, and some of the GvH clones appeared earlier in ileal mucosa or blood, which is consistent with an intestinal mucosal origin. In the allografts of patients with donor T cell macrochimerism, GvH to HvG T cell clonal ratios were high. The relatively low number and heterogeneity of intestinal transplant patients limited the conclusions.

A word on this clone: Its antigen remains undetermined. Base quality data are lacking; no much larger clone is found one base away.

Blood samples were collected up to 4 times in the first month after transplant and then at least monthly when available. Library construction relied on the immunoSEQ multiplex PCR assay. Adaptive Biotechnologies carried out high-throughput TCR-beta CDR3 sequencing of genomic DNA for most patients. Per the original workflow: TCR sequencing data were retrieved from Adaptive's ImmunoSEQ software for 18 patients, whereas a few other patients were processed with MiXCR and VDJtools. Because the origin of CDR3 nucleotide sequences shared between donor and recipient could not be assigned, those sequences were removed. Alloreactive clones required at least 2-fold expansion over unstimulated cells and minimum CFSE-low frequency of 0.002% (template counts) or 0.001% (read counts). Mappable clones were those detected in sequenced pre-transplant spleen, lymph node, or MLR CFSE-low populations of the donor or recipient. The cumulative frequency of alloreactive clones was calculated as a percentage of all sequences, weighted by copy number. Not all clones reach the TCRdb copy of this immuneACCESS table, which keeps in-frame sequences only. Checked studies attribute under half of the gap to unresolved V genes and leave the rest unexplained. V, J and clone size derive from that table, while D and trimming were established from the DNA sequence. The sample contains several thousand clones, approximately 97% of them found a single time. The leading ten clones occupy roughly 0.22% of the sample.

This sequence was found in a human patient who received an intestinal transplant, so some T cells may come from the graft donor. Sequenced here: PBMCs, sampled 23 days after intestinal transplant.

The DNA reads as follows: TGTGCCAGCAGTGAAGTTGGGAGGCATGAGCAGTTCTTC. The encoded protein is CASSEVGRHEQFF. The chain is assembled from TRBV6-1 and TRBJ2-1; TRBD2 could be the D gene, as 6 bases match. CDR1 and CDR2 are read off the germline V gene as MNHNS and SASEGT. The CDR3 contains 13 residues, cysteine and phenylalanine counted. Kept here is only the CDR3 DNA, which spans 39 bases and is read in frame from base 1. V loses 1 base of germline sequence and J loses 8 bases, and the interval between the two ends is 9 bases.